One and the same sample provided the 12 T cell receptor beta chains below, sequenced in a study of cytotoxic CD8 clonotypes in ibrutinib-treated CLL (dated by TCRdb to about 2021). The receptor library was made with the immunoSEQ multiplex PCR assay. Imported from immuneACCESS, the table was reduced by TCRdb to in-frame sequences with V and J called. These copies leave out some clones; in studies compared against another copy, an unresolved V gene accounts for under half, and the cause of the remainder is not known. Here the sample has about 14,000 clones; 55% to 70% occur a single time. 35% to 50% of the sample goes to the ten largest clones. Sequencing was performed on PBMCs, taken before ibrutinib treatment. The receptors here all came from a human donor with chronic lymphocytic leukemia.

V and J are TRBV19 and TRBJ1-1; the D is unclear. V was clipped by 10 bases and J by 5 bases, with 20 bases between them. The CDR3 runs to 14 residues. Germline V gives CDR1 LNHDA, CDR2 SQIVND (reference sequence). Written as DNA, the CDR3 is TGTGCCACCACCCCGAGGGAGGGTCGTACTGAAGCTTTCTTT. Encoded protein: CATTPREGRTEAFF. The full variable domain, with the rest looked up from reference TRBV19 and TRBJ1-1, is DGGITQSPKYLFRKEGQNVTLSCEQNLNHDAMYWYRQDPGQGLRLIYYSQIVNDFQKGDIAEGYSVSREKKESFPLTVTSAQKNPTAFYLCATTPREGRTEAFFGQGTRLTVV.

This clone was observed a few times. The gene calls are TRBV14 and TRBJ2-2, with TRBD2 as a possible D gene (6 bases). V dropped 0 bases and J dropped 5 bases, with 13 bases sitting between them. The CDR3 consists of 16 residues. Germline V gene data show CDR1 as SGHDN and CDR2 as FVKESK. CDR3 protein: CASSQEGGLATGELFF. CDR3 bases: TGTGCCAGCAGCCAAGAAGGAGGGTTGGCGACCGGGGAGCTGTTTTTT.

This clone was observed a handful of times. The rearrangement uses TRBV7-8 and TRBJ1-6, with D hard to call. The CDR3 is 15 amino acids. CDR1 and CDR2 from the germline V gene are SGHVS and FQNEAQ. Trimming took off 2 bases at V and 10 bases at J, with 15 bases between the two ends. CDR3 sequence: CASSLFWYRESPLHF. The CDR3 DNA is TGTGCCAGCAGCTTATTTTGGTATCGGGAATCACCCCTCCACTTT.

The chain is built from TRBV27 and TRBJ2-5; D is possibly TRBD1 or TRBD2 (5 bases each). Germline V gene data show CDR1 as MNHEY and CDR2 as SMNVEV (reference sequence). V was pared by 0 bases and J by 5 bases, with 16 bases between. The CDR3 totals 16 residues. This CDR3 reads CASSLSGTAPTETQYF. CDR3 coding DNA: TGTGCCAGCAGTTTATCCGGGACGGCACCCACCGAGACCCAGTACTTC.

V and J are TRBV19 and TRBJ1-2, with TRBD1 matching over 8 bases. V dropped 6 bases and J dropped 0; count of bases not matched to a gene: 15. The CDR3 totals 18 residues. Germline lookup yields CDR1 LNHDA and CDR2 SQIVND (reference sequence). DNA for the CDR3: TGTGCCAGTAGCGAGAATCTGGCCGGACAGGGAGCTAACTATGGCTACACCTTC. It codes for CASSENLAGQGANYGYTF.

This clone occurred a few times. In DNA form, the CDR3 reads TGTGCCAGCTCACCATTCACAGGGGTTATGAACACTGAAGCTTTCTTT. It yields the protein CASSPFTGVMNTEAFF. The V and J genes are TRBV18 and TRBJ1-1, with 7 bases fitting TRBD1. The CDR3 is 16 amino acids. Losses at the gene ends were 2 bases for V and 0 bases for J; bases not matched to a gene: 6. The germline gives CDR1 KGHSH, CDR2 LQKENI.

The gene calls are TRBV5-4 and TRBJ2-7, with D tentatively TRBD1 (5 bases). The CDR3 runs to 14 residues. The germline CDR1 and CDR2 sequences are SGHNT and YYREEE (reference sequence). Trimming stripped 5 bases from V and 2 bases from J, with 14 bases between. The CDR3 loop reads CASRGPTETYEQYF. CDR3 nucleotides: TGTGCCAGCAGGGGGCCGACGGAGACCTACGAGCAGTACTTC.

The chain joins TRBV27 to TRBJ1-3; 7 bases map to TRBD1. In germline, CDR1 is MNHEY, CDR2 SMNVEV (reference sequence). The V segment lost 5 bases and the J segment 3 bases; nucleotides outside the gene matches: 7. There are 15 residues in the CDR3. CDR3 nucleotide sequence: TGTGCCAGCAGTATAAACAGGGGAGGTGGAAACACCATATATTTT. It yields the protein CASSINRGGGNTIYF.

The rearrangement joins TRBV6-1 to TRBJ1-5; no clear D. The CDR3 runs 16 residues. V was clipped by 4 bases and J by 2 bases, with 15 bases between them. Germline CDR1 is MNHNS and CDR2 is SASEGT. CDR3 amino acids: CASSVTPQVGNQPQHF. CDR3 DNA sequence: TGTGCCAGCAGTGTAACCCCGCAGGTCGGCAATCAGCCCCAGCATTTT.

This sequence joins TRBV5-1 and TRBJ2-5, with 8 nucleotides matching TRBD2. The V gene's germline CDR1 is SGHRS and CDR2 YFSETQ. The CDR3 sequence is 16 residues long. With V trimmed by 4 bases and J by 0 bases, 8 bases remained unmatched. The CDR3 DNA reads as TGCGCCAGCAGCCCCGGGGCTAGCGGGTACCAAGAGACCCAGTACTTC. This translates into CASSPGASGYQETQYF.

The chain is built from TRBV7-9 and TRBJ2-4, with TRBD1 matching over 9 bases. From germline, CDR1 is SEHNR and CDR2 FQNEAQ (reference sequence). The trim removed 5 bases at V and 7 bases at J, leaving 12 bases unmatched. The CDR3 runs 16 residues. The CDR3 is CASSPTPGQGLNIQYF. CDR3 nucleotide sequence: TGTGCCAGCAGCCCGACGCCGGGACAGGGTTTGAACATTCAGTACTTC.

This clone was seen only once. The chain carries TRBV11-2 and TRBJ2-4, with D possibly matching TRBD2 (6 bases). V was trimmed by 2 bases and J by 8 bases, leaving 10 bases between them. The CDR3 is made up of 13 amino acids. CDR1 is SGHAT and CDR2 is FQNNGV in the germline V gene. The CDR3 protein is CASSLPSADIQYF. The CDR3 DNA reads TGTGCCAGCAGCTTACCTAGCGCGGACATTCAGTACTTC.